This TCR beta chain was observed in a study of blood T cell repertoires in COVID-19. Across the whole study: Donors in the United States, Italy and Spain gave samples during acute or convalescent COVID-19. The cDNA or gDNA used as material had been derived from T cells, B-cell-depleted T cells, or PBMCs.

Per the original methods: Estimated nucleated cell counts came from reference gene primer amplification. Produced via immunoSEQ multiplex PCR; TCRdb's table is partial and in-frame only. V and J calls and clone size are those listed in that table; D and trimming were worked out from the DNA. The sample includes about 120,000 clones, nearly 90% of them seen just once. During active infection, Seattle patients enrolled and were then monitored through disease. The V gene end was trimmed by 5 bases and the J gene end by 8 bases; junction bases not matched to a gene: 5. The CDR3 covers 13 residues. Germline V lookup: CDR1 SQVTM, CDR2 ANQGSEA.

The source is a woman between 55 and 75 years old with COVID-19, enrolled during active disease. Sequenced sample: peripheral blood. The rearrangement links TRBV29-1 to TRBJ2-1; the match to TRBD1 covers 11 bases. This CDR3 reads CSVRWTGGDEQFF. The CDR3 DNA reads TGCAGCGTTAGGTGGACAGGGGGCGATGAGCAGTTCTTC.